Shown below are 24 T cell receptor beta chains from a single sample sequenced in a study of shared clonotypes between healthy human individuals (dated by TCRdb to between 2020 and 2021). The library was produced with the immunoSEQ multiplex PCR assay. TCRdb took over this immuneACCESS table, retaining in-frame rearrangements with V and J assigned. Such tables are incomplete; in checked studies, under half of the missing clones stem from an unresolved V gene, and the remainder is unexplained. The sample profile shows approximately 500,000 clones; over 60% of them were found once. Under 15% of the sample is held by the ten biggest clonotypes. Sequencing was done on a sample of PBMCs. The receptors here all came from a woman aged 40 to 50 in good health. Some clones in this sample may be carry-over from other donors' samples.

The CDR3 here is CASSLGPGREQYF. CDR3 bases: TGTGCCAGCAGTTTGGGACCCGGGCGCGAGCAGTACTTC. The chain is built from TRBV28 and TRBJ2-7; D tentatively fits TRBD1 or TRBD2 (5 bases each). Germline CDR1 MDHEN, CDR2 SYDVKM. The CDR3 length is 13 residues. V lost 3 bases, J lost 6 bases, and 12 bases lay in between.

V usage is TRBV28 and J usage is TRBJ2-7; 11 positions agree with TRBD1. V shed 5 bases, J shed 2 bases, and the junction held 5 bases outside the gene matches. This CDR3 contains 15 residues. Germline-derived CDR1 and CDR2 are MDHEN and SYDVKM. The CDR3 sequence: CASSHRTGGPYEQYF. As DNA, the CDR3 is TGTGCCAGCAGTCACCGGACAGGGGGCCCCTACGAGCAGTACTTC.

The V call is TRBV5-1, the J call TRBJ2-2; D might be TRBD1 (7 bases). This CDR3 is 14 amino acids long. Germline V gives CDR1 SGHRS, CDR2 YFSETQ. V was cut by 3 bases and J by 6 bases, with 12 bases left in between. CDR3 residues: CASSSGDRAGELFF. The CDR3 DNA is TGCGCCAGCAGCTCGGGAGACAGGGCCGGGGAGCTGTTTTTT. The full variable domain, in which reference TRBV5-1 and TRBJ2-2 provide the parts outside the CDR3, is KAGVTQTPRYLIKTRGQQVTLSCSPISGHRSVSWYQQTPGQGLQFLFEYFSETQRNKGNFPGRFSGRQFSNSRSEMNVSTLELGDSALYLCASSSGDRAGELFFGEGSRLTVL.

The rearrangement links TRBV2 to TRBJ2-1; D not resolved. Germline V gene data show CDR1 as SNHLY and CDR2 as FYNNEI. The V and J ends lost 6 bases and 3 bases respectively, with 12 bases between them. This CDR3 has 14 residues. The CDR3 bases are TGTGCCAGCAGGGAATGGGAAGGCTACAATGAGCAGTTCTTC. This gives the protein CASREWEGYNEQFF.

The chain is built from TRBV15 and TRBJ2-5, with D perhaps given as TRBD1 or TRBD2 (5 bases each). Trimming took 0 bases from V and 5 from J, leaving 16 bases between them. The germline V gene has CDR1 LNHNV and CDR2 YYDKDF (reference sequence). The CDR3 consists of 16 residues. The DNA of the CDR3 is TGTGCCACCAGCAGAGATCTAGGGCAGGGAGACGAGACCCAGTACTTC. Its translation is CATSRDLGQGDETQYF.

The table lists this clone with a few counts. This chain links TRBV28 with TRBJ1-2, with D uncertain. The germline gives CDR1 MDHEN, CDR2 SYDVKM. V was clipped by 4 bases and J by 2 bases, with 5 bases between them. The CDR3 sequence is 12 residues long. The CDR3 DNA sequence: TGTGCCAGCAGTTCGAGCAACTATGGCTACACCTTC. It specifies CASSSSNYGYTF.

V usage is TRBV4-2 and J usage is TRBJ2-5, with 8 bases identical to TRBD2. The DNA end is a closer match to TRBJ2-7, so the J assignment may be wrong. CDR1 LGHNA and CDR2 YNFKEQ come from the germline V gene. The CDR3 has 15 residues. The CDR3 region is CASSQEREAPYEQYF. The CDR3 nucleotides are TGTGCCAGCAGCCAAGAGCGGGAGGCCCCCTACGAGCAGTACTTC.

This chain joins TRBV9 and TRBJ2-4; 10 nucleotides line up with TRBD1. This CDR3 is built from 16 residues. V was clipped by 3 bases and J by 1 base; unmatched bases: 4. Germline values: CDR1 SGDLS, CDR2 YYNGEE. In DNA form, the CDR3 reads TGTGCCAGCAGCGCGGGACAGGGGTTTGCCAAAAACATTCAGTACTTC. It yields the protein CASSAGQGFAKNIQYF. Using reference TRBV9 and TRBJ2-4 for the parts outside the CDR3, the full variable domain is DSGVTQTPKHLITATGQRVTLRCSPRSGDLSVYWYQQSLDQGLQFLIQYYNGEERAKGNILERFSAQQFPDLHSELNLSSLELGDSALYFCASSAGQGFAKNIQYFGAGTRLSVL.

The chain is built from TRBV12-5 and TRBJ2-1, with TRBD2 matching over 7 bases. The junction had 7 bases not matched to a gene; V was cut back by 4 bases and J by 10 bases. Germline loops: CDR1 LGHNT, CDR2 FRNRAP. This CDR3 spans 13 amino acids. CDR3 region: CASGSPLAEEQFF. CDR3 in DNA: TGTGCTAGTGGTTCGCCTCTAGCGGAGGAGCAGTTCTTC.

The chain combines TRBV19 with TRBJ1-5; TRBD1 is a possible D gene (6 bases). V was clipped by 0 bases and J by 7 bases, with 16 bases between them. Germline-derived CDR1 and CDR2 are LNHDA and SQIVND (reference sequence). The CDR3 is 16 residues long. CDR3 loop: CASSIDGNRARQPQHF. The CDR3, as DNA: TGTGCCAGTAGTATAGATGGTAACAGGGCGCGGCAGCCCCAGCATTTT.

CDR3 bases: TGTGCCTGGAGTCCCGGGCCGGGGCGTGAAAAACTGTTTTTT. Encoded protein: CAWSPGPGREKLFF. The chain carries TRBV30 and TRBJ1-4, with D maybe TRBD1 (5 bases). The germline gives CDR1 GTSNPN, CDR2 SVGIG (reference sequence). The CDR3 covers 14 residues. Deletions cut 2 bases from V and 7 bases from J, with 14 bases between.

This clone was recorded once. The rearrangement joins TRBV5-4 to TRBJ2-5; 7 bases are a match to TRBD2. The germline CDR1 and CDR2 sequences are SGHNT and YYREEE (reference sequence). CDR3 size: 17 residues. Germline trimming cut 4 bases from V and 5 bases from J; bases unmatched to any gene: 17. CDR3 in DNA: TGTGCCAGCAGCCTCCCCCGGGACTACTCACGGGGGGAGACCCAGTACTTC. Encoded protein: CASSLPRDYSRGETQYF.

CDR3 in amino acids: CATKGDIYNEKLFF. The DNA for the CDR3 is TGTGCCACCAAAGGGGACATTTATAATGAAAAACTGTTTTTT. V gene TRBV2 combines with J gene TRBJ1-4, with a tentative D call TRBD1 (6 bases). The CDR3 loop spans 14 amino acids. Trimming shortened V by 10 bases and J by 4 bases, and 16 bases separated the two germline ends. Germline V gene data show CDR1 as SNHLY and CDR2 as FYNNEI.

The CDR3, as DNA: TGTGCCAGCAGTGGAGGCGGGAGGGGTCAAGAGACCCAGTACTTC. It encodes CASSGGGRGQETQYF. This chain connects TRBV2 to TRBJ2-5; TRBD2 agrees at 9 bases. CDR3 length equals 15 residues. CDR1 and CDR2 (germline): SNHLY, FYNNEI. V lost 4 bases, J lost 2 bases, and 5 bases stayed unmatched.

As DNA, the CDR3 is TGTGCCAGCAGCCCAAAGCGGGAGACGAACAATGAGCAGTTCTTC. Amino acid sequence: CASSPKRETNNEQFF. The chain joins TRBV5-4 to TRBJ2-1; TRBD2 matches 8 bases. Germline V gene lookup returns CDR1 SGHNT and CDR2 YYREEE (reference sequence). CDR3 length: 15 amino acids. V gave up 4 bases and J gave up 5 bases; unmatched junction bases: 8.

This chain links TRBV7-2 with TRBJ1-1, with unresolved D. Germline CDR1 and CDR2: SGHTA and FQGNSA. With 4 bases removed from V and 3 bases from J, the gap between germline ends came to 12 bases. The CDR3 consists of 14 residues. Written as DNA, the CDR3 is TGTGCCAGCAGCTGGAATCGGATTGACACTGAAGCTTTCTTT. Translation gives CASSWNRIDTEAFF.

This chain joins TRBV10-3 and TRBJ1-5; 8 bases match TRBD1. V shed 0 bases, J shed 4 bases, and the junction held 2 bases outside the gene matches. The CDR3 has 15 residues. From germline, CDR1 is ENHRY and CDR2 SYGVKD. The CDR3 here is CAISESGQGNQPQHF. The CDR3 DNA reads TGTGCCATCAGTGAGTCTGGACAGGGTAATCAGCCCCAGCATTTT.

This sequence joins TRBV7-2 and TRBJ2-2, with 7 bases identical to TRBD2. The CDR3 contains 15 residues. The germline CDR1 and CDR2 sequences are SGHTA and FQGNSA. Germline trimming cut 7 bases from V and 0 bases from J; bases unmatched to any gene: 5. The CDR3 protein is CASKILAPNTGELFF. The CDR3 region has the DNA TGTGCCAGCAAGATACTAGCGCCGAACACCGGGGAGCTGTTTTTT. Combining the CDR3 with reference TRBV7-2 and TRBJ2-2 gives the whole variable domain GAGVSQSPSNKVTEKGKDVELRCDPISGHTALYWYRQSLGQGLEFLIYFQGNSAPDKSGLPSDRFSAERTGGSVSTLTIQRTQQEDSAVYLCASKILAPNTGELFFGEGSRLTVL.

The V call is TRBV5-6, the J call TRBJ2-5, with D perhaps matching TRBD2 (6 bases). Per germline, CDR1 SGHDT and CDR2 YYEEEE. The V and J ends lost 4 bases and 5 bases respectively, with 15 bases between them. This CDR3 has 14 residues. CDR3 sequence reads: CASSSFAEGETQYF. CDR3 DNA: TGTGCCAGCAGCAGCTTTGCGGAGGGGGAGACCCAGTACTTC.

With respect to this clone: It is likely a read error: a sequence one base away is far more abundant. The chain couples TRBV4-2 to TRBJ1-5, with D perhaps TRBD1 (5 bases). Germline V lookup: CDR1 LGHNA, CDR2 YNFKEQ. The CDR3 has 13 residues. Trimming removed 2 bases from V and 6 bases from J, with 8 bases in between. DNA for the CDR3: TGTGCCAGCAGCCAATGGGACGGTCAGCCCCAGCATTTT. Its translation is CASSQWDGQPQHF.

The chain couples TRBV7-3 to TRBJ1-6; maybe TRBD1 (5 bases). The CDR3 is 14 amino acids. In germline, CDR1 is SGHTA, CDR2 FQGTGA. Trimming took 2 bases from V and 9 from J, leaving 11 bases between them. The CDR3 DNA is TGTGCCAGCAGCTTAGGGGCAGGGTCTTCACCCCTCCACTTT. Its translation is CASSLGAGSSPLHF.

This chain connects TRBV19 to TRBJ1-1, with D possibly matching TRBD1 (6 bases). This CDR3 comprises 15 residues. Germline V gives CDR1 LNHDA, CDR2 SQIVND (reference sequence). Trimming took 4 bases from V and 6 from J, leaving 18 bases between them. CDR3 region: CASSTLWGKGAEAFF. The CDR3 DNA sequence: TGTGCCAGTAGTACCTTATGGGGGAAGGGGGCTGAAGCTTTCTTT.

The chain is built from TRBV30 and TRBJ2-2; 11 bases are a match to TRBD1. Germline assignment: CDR1 GTSNPN and CDR2 SVGIG (reference sequence). The CDR3 sequence is 15 residues long. V was clipped by 3 bases and J by 5 bases; unmatched bases: 5. Here the CDR3 reads CAWSAGTGGTGELFF. The CDR3 region has the DNA TGTGCCTGGAGCGCCGGGACAGGGGGAACCGGGGAGCTGTTTTTT.

This clone was recorded many times. This sequence joins TRBV25-1 and TRBJ1-2, with D tentatively TRBD1 (5 bases). V lost 0 bases, J lost 3 bases, and 14 bases lay in between. Per germline, CDR1 MGHDK and CDR2 SYGVNS. The CDR3 loop spans 16 amino acids. CDR3 residues: CASSEYQQGGDYGYTF. The CDR3 nucleotides read TGTGCCAGCAGTGAATATCAGCAGGGCGGTGACTATGGCTACACCTTC.